What follows is one T cell receptor (beta chain) and its context. The data were produced by immunoSEQ multiplex PCR, yet TCRdb's version contains in-frame clones alone and is incomplete. The table records some 4,900 clones, 78% of them present only once. The sample is drawn from a study of immune evolution from preneoplasia to lung adenocarcinoma. Germline CDR1 reads MNHNS; CDR2 reads SASEGT. Trimming took 8 bases from V and 2 from J, leaving 19 bases between them. The CDR3 sequence is 15 residues long. Sequencing input: FFPE normal lung tissue adjacent to the tumor. The source of this sequence is a person aged 45-69 years with lung adenocarcinoma. This chain joins TRBV6-1 and TRBJ2-7, with D perhaps TRBD1 (6 bases). The CDR3 loop reads CASSVVAGDTYEQYF. The CDR3 bases are TGTGCCAGCTCGGTAGTGGCAGGGGATACCTACGAGCAGTACTTC.